These 31 T cell receptor beta chains came from one sample sequenced in a study of blood T cell repertoires in COVID-19. Clones were sequenced by immunoSEQ multiplex PCR, and TCRdb holds only the in-frame ones, with some missing. The profile shows approximately 300,000 clones, around 87% of them singletons. What was sequenced was PBMCs or T cells enriched from blood (not recorded which). These receptors all come from a woman in her twenties or thirties who had recovered from COVID-19.

The chain links TRBV13 to TRBJ2-7; D is ambiguous. In germline, CDR1 is PRHDT, CDR2 FYEKMQ (reference sequence). Trimming pared 4 bases from V and 2 bases from J, leaving 15 bases between. The CDR3 totals 15 residues. CDR3 sequence: CASSSSPRSAYEQYF. CDR3 bases: TGTGCCAGCAGCTCCTCCCCGAGGTCAGCCTACGAGCAGTACTTC.

The chain combines TRBV5-5 with TRBJ2-7, with 8 nucleotides matching TRBD1. The V gene's germline CDR1 is SGHKS and CDR2 YYEKEE (reference sequence). The CDR3 contains 16 residues. V shed 0 bases and J 0 bases; nucleotides not matched to a gene: 5. DNA for the CDR3: TGTGCCAGCAGCTTGGCCCCCGGGACAGGCTCCTACGAGCAGTACTTC. It specifies CASSLAPGTGSYEQYF.

The V call is TRBV6-2 or TRBV6-3, the J call TRBJ2-7; the match to TRBD1 covers 10 bases. This CDR3 contains 15 residues. The V gene end was trimmed by 4 bases and the J gene end by 0 bases; junction bases not matched to a gene: 3. Germline CDR1 is MNHEY and CDR2 is SVGEGT. This CDR3 is CASSSDRGPSYEQYF. DNA for the CDR3: TGTGCCAGCAGTTCCGACAGGGGGCCCTCCTACGAGCAGTACTTC.

V gene TRBV19 combines with J gene TRBJ1-2; D unclear. With 5 bases removed from V and 4 bases from J, the gap between germline ends came to 23 bases. Germline V gene lookup returns CDR1 LNHDA and CDR2 SQIVND (reference sequence). The CDR3 sequence is 17 residues long. Here the CDR3 reads CASSPLEAPRLSYGYTF. The DNA for the CDR3 is TGTGCCAGTAGTCCCCTTGAGGCGCCCCGCTTGAGCTATGGCTACACCTTC.

This chain uses TRBV10-1 with TRBJ2-7, with D perhaps matching TRBD2 (6 bases). Deletions cut 2 bases from V and 2 bases from J, with 19 bases between. The CDR3 is made up of 17 amino acids. Germline lookup yields CDR1 WNHNN and CDR2 SYGVQD (reference sequence). This chain's CDR3 is CASSEPPGLSRTYEQYF. In nucleotides, the CDR3 is TGCGCCAGCAGTGAGCCTCCGGGACTCTCAAGGACCTACGAGCAGTACTTC.

This clone came up once. CDR3 sequence reads: CASTRAGAQPQHF. CDR3 nucleotide sequence: TGTGCCAGCACCAGAGCGGGGGCGCAGCCCCAGCATTTT. The chain employs TRBV21-1 and TRBJ1-5; the table calls TRBD1, which could not be checked here. TRBV21-1 is designated a pseudogene. This CDR3 has 13 amino acids.

The chain joins TRBV4-3 to TRBJ1-5, with 10 bases fitting TRBD1. CDR3 length equals 20 residues. Germline V gives CDR1 LGHNA, CDR2 YSLEER. V gave up 0 bases and J gave up 0 bases; unmatched junction bases: 11. The CDR3 here is CASSQDWTGTGEGSNQPQHF. CDR3 sequence (DNA): TGCGCCAGCAGCCAAGATTGGACCGGGACAGGGGAAGGTAGCAATCAGCCCCAGCATTTT.

This chain uses TRBV29-1 with TRBJ2-7; no reliable D call. CDR1 and CDR2 (germline): SQVTM, ANQGSEA. Deletions cut 4 bases from V and 1 base from J, with 11 bases between. The CDR3 covers 13 residues. Here the CDR3 reads CSVARKHSYEQYF. The CDR3 DNA reads as TGCAGCGTTGCTCGTAAACATTCCTACGAGCAGTACTTC.

The count of this clone is one. The V call is TRBV5-6, the J call TRBJ1-5; D gene ambiguous. Trimming stripped 3 bases from V and 5 bases from J, with 9 bases between. The germline V gene has CDR1 SGHDT and CDR2 YYEEEE. The length of the CDR3 is 13 residues. The CDR3, as DNA: TGTGCCAGCAGCTGGAGGTTAGATCAGCCCCAGCATTTT. Encoded protein: CASSWRLDQPQHF.

This clone was seen once. The chain couples TRBV5-6 to TRBJ2-3; possible D gene TRBD1, 5 bases. Germline CDR1 and CDR2: SGHDT and YYEEEE. The CDR3 runs to 15 residues. V shed 2 bases and J shed 4 bases, with 14 bases lying between them. DNA of the CDR3: TGTGCCAGCAGCTTTAGAGGCAGGGAATCAGATACGCAGTATTTT. Its protein product is CASSFRGRESDTQYF.

The rearrangement links TRBV6-2 or TRBV6-3 to TRBJ1-6; 9 nucleotides align to TRBD1. Germline loops: CDR1 MNHEY, CDR2 SVGEGT. With V trimmed by 5 bases and J by 2 bases, 13 bases remained unmatched. The CDR3 contains 19 residues. The chain's CDR3 is CASSTDRRDRVTYNSPLHF. Here the CDR3 DNA reads TGTGCCAGCAGTACAGATCGCCGGGACAGGGTCACCTATAATTCACCCCTCCACTTT.

The V and J genes are TRBV6-5 and TRBJ1-5; D gene uncertain. Trimming left V 2 bases short and J 3 bases short, with 14 bases between. Germline-derived CDR1 and CDR2 are MNHEY and SVGAGI. The CDR3 spans 16 residues. The chain's CDR3 is CASSYGPGGSNQPQHF. In nucleotides, the CDR3 is TGTGCCAGCAGTTACGGTCCGGGCGGGTCCAATCAGCCCCAGCATTTT.

The chain's CDR3 is CASSLTGDRQPQHF. As DNA, the CDR3 is TGTGCCAGTAGCCTAACAGGGGATCGTCAGCCCCAGCATTTT. This chain joins TRBV19 and TRBJ1-5, with 7 bases matching TRBD1. CDR3 length: 14 amino acids. CDR1 is LNHDA and CDR2 is SQIVND in the germline V gene (reference sequence). V shed 6 bases and J 6 bases; nucleotides not matched to a gene: 8.

The chain links TRBV5-1 to TRBJ2-7; 9 positions match TRBD2. Unmatched junction bases numbered 11, after V lost 0 bases and J lost 7 bases. Germline CDR1 and CDR2: SGHRS and YFSETQ. The CDR3 has 16 amino acids. CDR3 sequence: CASSLARASGEREQYF. CDR3 sequence (DNA): TGCGCCAGCAGCTTGGCCCGGGCTAGCGGGGAACGGGAGCAGTACTTC.

The J gene is TRBJ1-1, the V gene TRBV29-1, with 7 bases fitting TRBD1. The CDR3 covers 11 residues. CDR1 is SQVTM and CDR2 is ANQGSEA in the germline V gene. The trim removed 7 bases at V and 10 bases at J, leaving 9 bases unmatched. The DNA for the CDR3 is TGCAGCGCCGACAGGGACGAGGGAGCTTTCTTT. This translates into CSADRDEGAFF.

The rearrangement uses TRBV10-3 and TRBJ1-1; maybe TRBD1 (5 bases). CDR1 and CDR2 from the germline V gene are ENHRY and SYGVKD. The CDR3 has 16 amino acids. The V end was cut by 2 bases, the J end by 5 bases, with 18 bases between. CDR3 region: CAISETGGGRLTEAFF. In nucleotides, the CDR3 is TGTGCCATCAGTGAGACCGGGGGGGGTCGCCTAACTGAAGCTTTCTTT.

The V and J genes are TRBV14 and TRBJ1-1; tentative D call: TRBD1 (5 bases). Germline V gene data show CDR1 as SGHDN and CDR2 as FVKESK. The CDR3 has 20 amino acids. Trimming removed 0 bases from V and 1 base from J, with 24 bases in between. DNA of the CDR3: TGTGCCAGCAGCCAAGATTCCCAACATTCTTCATCGGGGGAGAACACTGAAGCTTTCTTT. It encodes CASSQDSQHSSSGENTEAFF.

The CDR3 protein is CATSEYRDGGYTF. CDR3 nucleotide sequence: TGTGCCACCAGTGAATACAGGGACGGTGGCTACACCTTC. The chain links TRBV24-1 to TRBJ1-2, with TRBD1 as a possible D gene (6 bases). CDR3 size: 13 residues. CDR1 is KGHDR and CDR2 is SFDVKD in the germline V gene. Deletions cut 4 bases from V and 7 bases from J, with 12 bases between.

For the CDR3, the DNA is TGTGCCAGCAGCAAAATACAGGGTAGTACTGAAGCTTTCTTT. Its protein product is CASSKIQGSTEAFF. This chain links TRBV6-5 with TRBJ1-1; maybe TRBD1 (6 bases). The CDR3 is 14 residues long. Germline V CDR1 and CDR2: MNHEY, SVGAGI. Trimming took 6 bases from V and 5 from J, leaving 16 bases between them.

V is TRBV7-2 and J is TRBJ2-1, with TRBD2 matching 8 bases. Losses at the gene ends were 1 base for V and 4 bases for J; bases not matched to a gene: 12. Germline V gene data show CDR1 as SGHTA and CDR2 as FQGNSA. The CDR3 consists of 18 residues. The CDR3 DNA follows: TGTGCCAGCAGCTTAGGACTAGCGCGATCCTCCCTGTACAATGAGCAGTTCTTC. Its translation: CASSLGLARSSLYNEQFF.

CDR3 sequence: CASSLAGRGPSSYEQYF. CDR3 nucleotides: TGCGCCAGCAGCTTGGCCGGGCGGGGGCCAAGCTCCTACGAGCAGTACTTC. The chain is built from TRBV5-1 and TRBJ2-7, with TRBD2 as a possible D gene (7 bases). Germline values: CDR1 SGHRS, CDR2 YFSETQ. V was trimmed by 0 bases and J by 0 bases, leaving 16 bases between them. The CDR3 extends over 17 amino acids.

Only one count was recorded for this clone. The chain has TRBV5-4 and TRBJ1-2; 7 bases are a match to TRBD1. The CDR3 runs to 15 residues. After removal of 0 bases from V and 2 bases from J, the junction contained 4 bases not matched to a gene. The germline V gene has CDR1 SGHNT and CDR2 YYREEE (reference sequence). The CDR3 loop is CASSLAVTGNYGYTF. CDR3 in DNA: TGTGCCAGCAGCTTGGCTGTGACAGGGAACTATGGCTACACCTTC.

This clone has just one count. The chain combines TRBV9 with TRBJ2-3; 8 bases match TRBD2. V shed 0 bases and J 2 bases; nucleotides not matched to a gene: 5. Per the germline V gene, CDR1 is SGDLS and CDR2 is YYNGEE. The CDR3 contains 16 residues. The CDR3 nucleotides are TGTGCCAGCAGCGTAGCAGGCGGGGGGATCACAGATACGCAGTATTTT. Translation gives CASSVAGGGITDTQYF.

This rearrangement joins TRBV5-4 to TRBJ2-3, with TRBD2 matching 7 bases. This CDR3 region has 15 residues. Germline V CDR1 and CDR2: SGHNT, YYREEE (reference sequence). The V gene end was trimmed by 4 bases and the J gene end by 2 bases; junction bases not matched to a gene: 7. The CDR3 spells CASSGEGSLTDTQYF. The CDR3 DNA is TGTGCCAGCAGCGGGGAGGGCTCGCTCACAGATACGCAGTATTTT.

This clone was seen once. This chain joins TRBV10-1 and TRBJ1-5; D is possibly TRBD1 (6 bases). The germline V and J ends were trimmed by 5 bases and 0 bases, with 8 bases remaining between them. CDR1 WNHNN and CDR2 SYGVQD come from the germline V gene (reference sequence). CDR3 length: 14 amino acids. CDR3 protein: CASSMGASNQPQHF. CDR3 coding DNA: TGCGCCAGCAGTATGGGGGCTAGCAATCAGCCCCAGCATTTT.

This chain links TRBV3-1 (or the pseudogene TRBV3-2) with TRBJ2-1; D is perhaps TRBD2 (5 bases). CDR1 is LGHDT and CDR2 is YNNKEL in the germline V gene (reference sequence). V shed 1 base and J shed 5 bases, with 9 bases lying between them. The CDR3 covers 14 residues. The DNA for the CDR3 is TGTGCCAGCAGCCAAGTTTTCGGGGACAATGAGCAGTTCTTC. Its translation is CASSQVFGDNEQFF.

The V and J genes are TRBV29-1 and TRBJ2-6; no definite D call. CDR3 size: 14 residues. Trimming pared 3 bases from V and 0 bases from J, leaving 6 bases between. CDR1 and CDR2 (germline): SQVTM, ANQGSEA. The CDR3 spells CSVDPSSGANVLTF. The CDR3 region has the DNA TGCAGCGTTGATCCGAGCTCTGGGGCCAACGTCCTGACTTTC.

The genes are TRBV6-5 and TRBJ1-2; D may be TRBD1 (5 bases). The CDR3 runs 16 residues. Trimming stripped 0 bases from V and 4 bases from J, with 15 bases between. CDR1 and CDR2 from the germline V gene are MNHEY and SVGAGI. CDR3 nucleotides: TGTGCCAGCAGTTACTCGGCAGGGAGGGGCGGCTATGGCTACACCTTC. Amino acid sequence: CASSYSAGRGGYGYTF.

The chain carries TRBV5-6 and TRBJ1-2; 7 nucleotides match TRBD1. The CDR3 is 14 amino acids. Germline V gene sequence: CDR1 SGHDT, CDR2 YYEEEE. V dropped 5 bases and J dropped 1; count of bases not matched to a gene: 5. CDR3 coding DNA: TGTGCCAGCAGGGGGACAGACGATAACTATGGCTACACCTTC. Residues: CASRGTDDNYGYTF. Full variable domain (missing parts from reference TRBV5-6 and TRBJ1-2): DAGVTQSPTHLIKTRGQQVTLRCSPKSGHDTVSWYQQALGQGPQFIFQYYEEEERQRGNFPDRFSGHQFPNYSSELNVNALLLGDSALYLCASRGTDDNYGYTFGSGTRLTVV.

The chain employs TRBV13 and TRBJ2-5; 9 nucleotides match TRBD1. The germline V gene encodes CDR1 PRHDT and CDR2 FYEKMQ (reference sequence). CDR3 length: 15 residues. V lost 5 bases, J lost 5 bases, and 9 bases stayed unmatched. The CDR3 nucleotides read TGTGCCAGCAGCGATAGGACAGGGGCCGGGGAGACCCAGTACTTC. Protein product: CASSDRTGAGETQYF.

As DNA, the CDR3 is TGTGCCAGCAGCACCTCCAGGACAGGGACGCGGGAGCAGTACTTC. As protein: CASSTSRTGTREQYF. This sequence joins TRBV7-2 and TRBJ2-7; TRBD1 aligns across 8 bases. The CDR3 runs to 15 residues. The germline gives CDR1 SGHTA, CDR2 FQGNSA. V was pared by 5 bases and J by 7 bases, with 13 bases of the junction left unmatched.